This T cell receptor beta chain is drawn from a study of shared T cell receptors in the human thymus. CDR1 and CDR2 from the germline V gene are MNHEY and SVGAGI. This CDR3 is built from 14 residues. V lost 1 base, J lost 6 bases, and 12 bases lay in between. Assay: immunoSEQ multiplex PCR; the TCRdb copy retains only in-frame clones and omits some. The sample includes hundreds of thousands of clones, over 75% seen only once; the top ten take about 0.0094%. The sample was also reused in another study, on human thymus T cells. That source notes: Resected material from corrective heart surgery provided the thymus tissue analysed.

Input material: thymocytes. The TCR comes from a boy under two years old with a congenital heart defect. The chain carries TRBV6-5 and TRBJ1-2; D is possibly TRBD1 (5 bases). CDR3 bases: TGTGCCAGCAGTTACTATCCGGGAGGGGATGGCTACACCTTC. Protein product: CASSYYPGGDGYTF.